The 3 T cell receptor beta chains below come from one sample, sequenced in a study of blood T cell repertoires in COVID-19. Clones were sequenced by immunoSEQ multiplex PCR, and TCRdb holds only the in-frame ones, with some missing. The sample gives about 95,000 clones, 81% of which show up once; about 23% is in the top ten. Sequencing was performed on peripheral blood. The receptors were sampled from a man older than 75 with active or convalescent COVID-19.

V usage is TRBV6-5 and J usage is TRBJ2-1; possible D gene TRBD1, 6 bases. The CDR3 loop spans 15 amino acids. V shed 7 bases and J shed 0 bases, with 13 bases lying between them. Germline V lookup: CDR1 MNHEY, CDR2 SVGAGI. This CDR3 is CASKSRTDSYNEQFF. In DNA form, the CDR3 reads TGTGCCAGCAAATCCCGGACAGACTCCTACAATGAGCAGTTCTTC.

The CDR3 DNA reads as TGTGCCAGCAGCCCGACTGCTACGGGGACCCAGTACTTC. As protein: CASSPTATGTQYF. The chain has TRBV6-2 or TRBV6-3 and TRBJ2-5; the D is unclear. The CDR3 is 13 residues long. Trimming cost V 6 bases and J 7 bases, with 15 bases left between them. Germline V gives CDR1 MNHEY, CDR2 SVGEGT.

The V call is TRBV7-8, the J call TRBJ2-1, with D perhaps TRBD1 (5 bases). Trimming took off 0 bases at V and 0 bases at J, with 15 bases between the two ends. This CDR3 spans 18 amino acids. Germline V gives CDR1 SGHVS, CDR2 FQNEAQ. CDR3 protein: CASSLALRQSSSYNEQFF. The CDR3 region has the DNA TGTGCCAGCAGCTTAGCGTTGCGACAGTCAAGCTCCTACAATGAGCAGTTCTTC.